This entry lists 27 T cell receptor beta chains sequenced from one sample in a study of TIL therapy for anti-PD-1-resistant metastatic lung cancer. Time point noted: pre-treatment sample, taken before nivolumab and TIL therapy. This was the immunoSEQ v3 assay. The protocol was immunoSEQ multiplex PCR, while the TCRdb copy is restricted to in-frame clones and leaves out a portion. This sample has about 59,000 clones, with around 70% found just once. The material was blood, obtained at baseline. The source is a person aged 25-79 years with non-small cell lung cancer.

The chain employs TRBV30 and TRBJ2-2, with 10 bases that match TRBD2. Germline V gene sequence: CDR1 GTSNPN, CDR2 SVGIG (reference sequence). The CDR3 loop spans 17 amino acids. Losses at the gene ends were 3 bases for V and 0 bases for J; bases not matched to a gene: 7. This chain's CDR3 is CAWSPLAGWSNTGELFF. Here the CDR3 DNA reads TGTGCCTGGAGCCCACTAGCGGGATGGTCGAACACCGGGGAGCTGTTTTTT.

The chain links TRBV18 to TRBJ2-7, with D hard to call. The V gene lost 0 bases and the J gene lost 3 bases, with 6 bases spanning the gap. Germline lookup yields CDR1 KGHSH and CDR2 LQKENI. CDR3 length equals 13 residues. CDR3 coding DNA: TGTGCCAGCTCACCACCGGGCAGCTACGAGCAGTACTTC. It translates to CASSPPGSYEQYF.

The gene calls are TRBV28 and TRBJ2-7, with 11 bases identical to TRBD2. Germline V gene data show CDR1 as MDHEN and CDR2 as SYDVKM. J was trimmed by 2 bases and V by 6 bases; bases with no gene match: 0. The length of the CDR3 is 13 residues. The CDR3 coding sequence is TGTGCCAGCAGGACTAGCGGGACCTACGAGCAGTACTTC. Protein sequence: CASRTSGTYEQYF.

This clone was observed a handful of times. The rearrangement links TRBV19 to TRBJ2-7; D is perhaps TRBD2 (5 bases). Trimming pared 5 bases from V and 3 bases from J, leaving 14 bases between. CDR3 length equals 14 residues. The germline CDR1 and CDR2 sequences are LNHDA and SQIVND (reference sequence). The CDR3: CASSSRTVGYEQYF. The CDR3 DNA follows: TGTGCCAGTAGTTCTCGGACTGTCGGCTACGAGCAGTACTTC.

The CDR3 loop reads CASSVSADSSGNTIYF. CDR3 DNA sequence: TGTGCCAGCAGCGTATCGGCCGACTCATCTGGAAACACCATATATTTT. This chain uses TRBV9 with TRBJ1-3; D remains unclear. CDR1 is SGDLS, CDR2 YYNGEE, per germline. Trimming removed 1 base from V and 1 base from J, with 12 bases in between. The CDR3 covers 16 residues.

CDR3 sequence: CASRVQGTAKNIQYF. CDR3 in DNA: TGTGCCAGTAGAGTCCAGGGGACAGCCAAAAACATTCAGTACTTC. The V call is TRBV19, the J call TRBJ2-4; D possibly corresponds to TRBD1 (6 bases). The CDR3 has 15 amino acids. In germline, CDR1 is LNHDA, CDR2 SQIVND (reference sequence). The ends were cut back, 6 bases at V and 0 bases at J, with 12 bases in the middle.

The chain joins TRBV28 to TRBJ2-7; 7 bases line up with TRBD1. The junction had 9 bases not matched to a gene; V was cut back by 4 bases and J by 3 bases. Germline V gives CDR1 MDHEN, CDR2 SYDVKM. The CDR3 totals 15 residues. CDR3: CASSSHDREFYEQYF. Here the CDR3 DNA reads TGTGCCAGCAGTTCCCACGACAGGGAGTTCTACGAGCAGTACTTC.

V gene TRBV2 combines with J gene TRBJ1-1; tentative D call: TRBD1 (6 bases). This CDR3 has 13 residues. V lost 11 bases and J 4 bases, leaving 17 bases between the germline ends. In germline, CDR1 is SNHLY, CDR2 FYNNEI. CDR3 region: CASRGGLGTEAFF. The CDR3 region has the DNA TGTGCCTCCCGGGGGGGGCTTGGCACTGAAGCTTTCTTT.

The CDR3 sequence is CASSLVLGLIYF. The CDR3 nucleotides read TGTGCCAGCAGCTTAGTTCTGGGACTTATTTACTTC. V is TRBV11-3 and J is TRBJ2-7; D is possibly TRBD2 (6 bases). V was trimmed by 1 base and J by 13 bases, leaving 14 bases between them. The germline CDR1 and CDR2 sequences are SGHNT and YENEEA. This CDR3 has 12 amino acids.

Here the CDR3 DNA reads TGCAGCGTTGAAGGCTTGGGCAGGGCAGAAGCTTTCTTT. Encoded protein: CSVEGLGRAEAFF. The chain couples TRBV29-1 to TRBJ1-1, with D possibly TRBD1 on 5 matching bases. The germline gives CDR1 SQVTM, CDR2 ANQGSEA. With 1 base removed from V and 8 bases from J, the gap between germline ends came to 14 bases. The CDR3 covers 13 residues.

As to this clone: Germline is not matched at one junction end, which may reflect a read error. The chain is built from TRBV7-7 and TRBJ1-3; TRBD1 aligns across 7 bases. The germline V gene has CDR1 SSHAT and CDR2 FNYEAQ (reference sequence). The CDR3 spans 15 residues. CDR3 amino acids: CASSSGTASGNTIYF. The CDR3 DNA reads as TGTGCTAGCAGTTCCGGGACAGCCTCTGGAAACACCATATATTTT.

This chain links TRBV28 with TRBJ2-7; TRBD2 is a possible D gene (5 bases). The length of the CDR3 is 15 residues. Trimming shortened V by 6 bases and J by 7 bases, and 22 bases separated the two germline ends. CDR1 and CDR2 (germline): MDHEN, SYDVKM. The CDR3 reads CASRFPGPTRGEQYF. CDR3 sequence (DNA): TGTGCCAGCAGATTTCCGGGCCCCACTCGGGGTGAGCAGTACTTC.

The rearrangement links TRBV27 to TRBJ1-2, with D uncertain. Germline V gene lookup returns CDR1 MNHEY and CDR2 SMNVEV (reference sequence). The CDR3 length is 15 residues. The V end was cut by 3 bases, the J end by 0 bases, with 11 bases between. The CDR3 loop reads CASSFPEATNYGYTF. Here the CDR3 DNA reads TGTGCCAGCAGTTTCCCTGAAGCGACTAACTATGGCTACACCTTC.

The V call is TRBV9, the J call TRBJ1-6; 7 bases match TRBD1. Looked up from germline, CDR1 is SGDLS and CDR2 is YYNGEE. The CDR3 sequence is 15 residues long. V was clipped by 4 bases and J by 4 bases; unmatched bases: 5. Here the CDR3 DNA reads TGTGCCAGCAGCCCCCGGACAGGATATAATTCACCCCTCCACTTT. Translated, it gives CASSPRTGYNSPLHF.

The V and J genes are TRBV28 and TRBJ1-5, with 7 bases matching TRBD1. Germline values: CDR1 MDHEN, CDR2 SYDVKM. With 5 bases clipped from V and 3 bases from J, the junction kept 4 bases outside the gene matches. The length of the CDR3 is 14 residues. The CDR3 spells CASSADRDNQPQHF. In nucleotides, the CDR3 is TGTGCCAGCAGTGCTGACAGGGACAATCAGCCCCAGCATTTT.

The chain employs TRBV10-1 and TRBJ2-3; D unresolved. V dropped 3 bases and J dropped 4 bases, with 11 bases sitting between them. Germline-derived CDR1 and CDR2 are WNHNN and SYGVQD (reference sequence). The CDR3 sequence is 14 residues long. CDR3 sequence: CASSEGLRPDTQYF. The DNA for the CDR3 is TGCGCCAGCAGTGAAGGGTTACGGCCAGATACGCAGTATTTT.

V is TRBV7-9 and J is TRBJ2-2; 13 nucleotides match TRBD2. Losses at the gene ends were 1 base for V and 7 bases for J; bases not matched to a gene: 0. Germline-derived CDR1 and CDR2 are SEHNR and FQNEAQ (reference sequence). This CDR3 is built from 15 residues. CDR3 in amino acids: CASSLGTSGSGELFF. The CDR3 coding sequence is TGTGCCAGCAGCTTAGGGACTAGCGGGAGCGGGGAGCTGTTTTTT.

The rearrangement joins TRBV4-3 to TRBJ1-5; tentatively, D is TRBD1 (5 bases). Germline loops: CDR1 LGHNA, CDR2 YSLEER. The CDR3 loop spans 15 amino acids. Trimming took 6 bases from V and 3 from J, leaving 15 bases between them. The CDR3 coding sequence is TGCGCCAGCAGAAGAACGCTACAGGACAATCAGCCCCAGCATTTT. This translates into CASRRTLQDNQPQHF.

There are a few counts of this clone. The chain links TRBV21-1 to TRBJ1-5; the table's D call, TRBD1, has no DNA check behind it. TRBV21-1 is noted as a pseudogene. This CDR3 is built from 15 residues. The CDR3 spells CASSKRRGSNQPQHF. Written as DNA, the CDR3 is TGTGCCAGCAGCAAAAGAAGGGGCTCAAATCAGCCCCAGCATTTT.

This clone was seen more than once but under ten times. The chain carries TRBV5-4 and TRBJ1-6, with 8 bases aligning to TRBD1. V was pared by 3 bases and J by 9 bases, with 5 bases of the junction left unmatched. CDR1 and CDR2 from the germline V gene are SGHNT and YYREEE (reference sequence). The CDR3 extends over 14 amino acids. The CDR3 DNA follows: TGTGCCAGCAGCTACGACAGGGGAGGTTCACCCCTCCACTTT. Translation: CASSYDRGGSPLHF.

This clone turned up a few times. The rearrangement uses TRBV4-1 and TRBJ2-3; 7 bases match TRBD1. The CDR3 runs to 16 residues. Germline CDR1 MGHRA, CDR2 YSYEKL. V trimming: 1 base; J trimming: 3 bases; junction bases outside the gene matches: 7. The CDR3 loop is CASSQVASTGTDTQYF. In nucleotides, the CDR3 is TGCGCCAGCAGCCAAGTAGCCTCGACAGGGACAGATACGCAGTATTTT.

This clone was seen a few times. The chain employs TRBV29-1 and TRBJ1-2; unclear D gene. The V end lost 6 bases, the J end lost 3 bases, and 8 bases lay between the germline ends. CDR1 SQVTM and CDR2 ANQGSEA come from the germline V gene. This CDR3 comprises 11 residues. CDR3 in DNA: TGCAGCGTCGAACAATACTATGGCTACACCTTC. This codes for CSVEQYYGYTF.

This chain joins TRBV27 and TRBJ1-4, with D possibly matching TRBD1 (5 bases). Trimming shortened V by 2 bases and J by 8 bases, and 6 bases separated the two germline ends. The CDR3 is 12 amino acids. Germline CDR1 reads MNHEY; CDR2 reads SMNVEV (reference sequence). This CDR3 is CASSLQGEKLFF. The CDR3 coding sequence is TGTGCCAGCAGTTTACAGGGAGAAAAACTGTTTTTT.

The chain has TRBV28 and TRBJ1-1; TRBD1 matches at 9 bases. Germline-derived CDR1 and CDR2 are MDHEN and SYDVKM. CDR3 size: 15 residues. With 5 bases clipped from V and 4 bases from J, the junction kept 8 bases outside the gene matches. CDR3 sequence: CASSPDRGWSTEAFF. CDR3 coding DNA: TGTGCCAGCAGTCCGGACAGGGGATGGAGCACTGAAGCTTTCTTT.

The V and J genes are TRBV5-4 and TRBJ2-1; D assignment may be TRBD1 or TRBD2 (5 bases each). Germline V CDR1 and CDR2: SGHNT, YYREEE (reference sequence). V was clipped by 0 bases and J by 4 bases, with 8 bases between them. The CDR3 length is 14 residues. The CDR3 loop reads CASSLVGEYNEQFF. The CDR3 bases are TGTGCCAGCAGCTTGGTAGGGGAGTACAATGAGCAGTTCTTC.

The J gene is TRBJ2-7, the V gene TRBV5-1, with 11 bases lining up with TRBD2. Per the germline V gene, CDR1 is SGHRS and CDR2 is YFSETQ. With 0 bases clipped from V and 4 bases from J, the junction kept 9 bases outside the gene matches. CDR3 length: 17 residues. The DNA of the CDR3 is TGCGCCAGCAGCTTGGGTTTTTCTCTAGCGGGAGGTTACGAGCAGTACTTC. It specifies CASSLGFSLAGGYEQYF.

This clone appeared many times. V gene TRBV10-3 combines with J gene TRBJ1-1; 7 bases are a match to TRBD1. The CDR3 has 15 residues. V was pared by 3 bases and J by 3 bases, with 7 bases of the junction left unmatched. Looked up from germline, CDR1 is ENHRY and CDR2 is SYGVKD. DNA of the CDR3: TGTGCCATCAGTGACCGGGACAGACCTGACACTGAAGCTTTCTTT. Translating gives CAISDRDRPDTEAFF.